The text below deals with one T cell receptor beta chain. Its cognate antigen has yet to be identified. Qualities for individual bases were not recorded, and no much larger clone is one base off. Taken from the germline V gene, the CDR1 and CDR2 loops are SGHVS and FNYEAQ. V is pared back by 6 bases and J by 1 base, with 9 bases lying between the germline termini. The CDR3 runs 13 residues from the cysteine to the phenylalanine. Just the 39-base CDR3 DNA is kept, in frame starting at base 1. TCRbeta CDR3 regions were amplified from genomic DNA using the immunoSEQ Assay, a bias-controlled multiplex PCR. The authors' analysis ran thus. Nucleated cell counts per sample were estimated from amplification of reference gene primers within the assay. To quantify the absolute abundance of each unique TCRbeta CDR3 rearrangement, sequence reads were collapsed and filtered. For each sample, productive Simpson clonality was calculated as the square root of Simpson's diversity index across productive rearrangements. This is the immuneACCESS table as TCRdb keeps it, with only in-frame sequences that have V and J called. A part of the clones is gone; compared with another copy, unresolved V genes explain less than half, and the rest is unexplained. V and J calls and clone size are as listed in that table; D and trimming were resolved from the DNA. Present in this sample are 300,000 to 350,000 clones, about 87% of which were seen just once. The top ten clones comprise roughly a tenth of the sample.

This entry is derived from a study of blood T cell repertoires in COVID-19 (dated by TCRdb to the early 2020s). Looking at the study overall: The collaborator samples originated in the United States, Italy and Spain and spanned the acute and convalescent phases of COVID-19. The material from the prospective study consisted of cDNA or gDNA derived from T cells, B-cell-depleted T cells, or PBMCs. The dataset comprised deeply sampled blood TCRbeta repertoires from subjects exposed to, actively infected with, or recovered from COVID-19. The repertoires were made available in a free public database intended to serve as a resource for research on the immune response to SARS-CoV-2. The samples were drawn from two sources: the first 160 participants of the ongoing ImmuneRACE study, and over 950 subjects contributed by 6 global collaborators. A de-identified subject ID, COVID-19 status, age in years and sex were almost always included in the sample metadata. Where HLA class I and class II types were available, the types were taken from metadata supplied by the sample provider, not from assay-based typing.

Overall study outcomes, separate from this receptor: The amount of clinical and demographic metadata varied by source and participant and was provided uncurated.

One collaborating source in Seattle enrolled patients while the patients were actively infected and followed the patients over time throughout the course of disease. The collaborating institutions used their own protocols to collect whole blood in K2EDTA tubes. For TCRbeta analysis, collaborators shipped samples in one of three forms: frozen whole blood, isolated PBMCs, or DNA extracted from either of those sample types. The clonotype was recovered from a man between 25 and 39 years old with COVID-19, enrolled during active disease. The sequenced material came from peripheral blood. The V and J segments used are TRBV7-6 and TRBJ1-1; the best D guess is TRBD1, with 5 bases matching. The CDR3 region reads CASSSTGNTEAFF. At the DNA level, the sequence is TGTGCCAGCAGTTCTACAGGGAACACTGAAGCTTTCTTT.